The sequence of this T cell receptor beta chain was determined in a study of response to subunit inactivated influenza vaccine (dated by TCRdb to between 2018 and 2020). As for the study more broadly: The study used deep quantitative T cell receptor repertoire profiling to track responses to a trivalent subunit inactivated influenza vaccine. Paper-wide results and their limitations: It was suggested by the authors that each seasonal influenza vaccination may recruit only a limited number of new T cells.

The CDR3 holds 15 amino acids from the cysteine to the phenylalanine. Only the CDR3 DNA stays, 45 bases, in frame from base 1. The junction carries 6 bases between V and J, which are trimmed by 0 bases and 3 bases respectively. According to the germline V gene (reference sequence), CDR1 reads LNHNV and CDR2 reads YYDKDF. The receptor library was made with RT-PCR. TCRdb names Illumina HiSeq 2500 as the instrument used. The public reads were reprocessed in TCRdb via fastp at Q25 and MiXCR, keeping in-frame beta chains. Entries that share a CDR3 protein sequence are merged under the most common genes and DNA. Present in this sample are 500,000 to 600,000 distinct CDR3 sequences, more than 15% of which were seen just once. Together, the top ten hold less than 4% of the sample. As to this clonotype: The target of this receptor is not known. Base qualities were left out, and no much larger clone turns up one base away.

This specimen consisted of CD4+ T cells sorted from PBMCs, obtained roughly 24 months after vaccination. The sequence derives from a man between 50 and 70 years old who received an inactivated influenza vaccine. Donor details come from another sample of the same person, matched by shared clones. The V and J genes are TRBV15 and TRBJ2-6; too little of a D gene remains to name it. The DNA sequence reads TGTGCCACCAGCAGAGATCGAATTGGGGCCAACGTCCTGACTTTC. This translates into CATSRDRIGANVLTF.